This T cell receptor beta chain was sequenced in a study of blood T cells in healthy people across ages. A second PCR of 7 to 11 cycles used a sample-barcoded 5' primer and a J-beta primer mix. TCRdb called the 5' RACE reads again in MiXCR, with one record for every CDR3 protein. The data contain 800,000 to 1,300,000 distinct CDR3 sequences, approximately 25% of them singletons. Only a few counts were recorded for this clonotype. The sample also formed part of further work on T cells of mothers and their children.

Sequencing was carried out using blood. The receptor was isolated from a girl aged 2 to 10 in good health.

CDR3 residues: CASSGGTPLKQFF. Written as DNA, the CDR3 is TGTGCCAGCTCGGGGGGAACCCCCCTAAAGCAGTTCTTC. The chain has TRBV12-3 or TRBV12-4 and TRBJ2-1; 7 bases are a match to TRBD2. V was clipped by 8 bases and J by 11 bases; unmatched bases: 12. The CDR3 length is 13 residues.